This T cell receptor (beta chain) was identified during a study of cytomegalovirus exposure and HLA in healthy donors. Study observations and caveats: The study listed under 200 cytomegalovirus-associated TCR beta chains. While the bulk of TCR sequences proved rare, some public TCRs turned up in many donors. Reports credit the classifier with highly specific, highly sensitive diagnosis of cytomegalovirus status. As confirmed in vitro, a few CMV-associated chains were specific for CMV antigens.

Of note for this clone: Its specificity is unknown.

Sequencing was performed with immunoSEQ multiplex PCR; in TCRdb, only in-frame clones are kept and a portion is missing. The sample contains about 98,000 clones, roughly 95% of which appear only once. This CDR3 region has 14 residues. V lost 0 bases to trimming and J lost 5 bases, with 12 bases between them. Germline V CDR1 and CDR2: SGDLS, YYNGEE. This receptor was identified in a young woman in good health and CMV-seronegative. The chain combines TRBV9 with TRBJ2-7; D possibly corresponds to TRBD1 (7 bases). The sample was PBMCs. The CDR3, as DNA: TGTGCCAGCAGCGTAGCGCAGGGGGGTGACGAGCAGTACTTC. Encoded protein: CASSVAQGGDEQYF. Drawing the rest from reference TRBV9 and TRBJ2-7, the complete variable domain is DSGVTQTPKHLITATGQRVTLRCSPRSGDLSVYWYQQSLDQGLQFLIQYYNGEERAKGNILERFSAQQFPDLHSELNLSSLELGDSALYFCASSVAQGGDEQYFGPGTRLTVT.